The clone carrying this T cell receptor beta chain was seen only a few times. Antigen specificity is unknown. These data originate in a study of post-analysis software for immune sequencing data. For the study at large: Relapsing-remitting, secondary progressive and progressive-relapsing forms made up the multiple sclerosis disease courses. Study observations and caveats: TRBV segments more frequent in patients than in controls numbered about 5 and included TRBV5-6, TRBV5-1 and TRBV20-1. Co-batched samples clustered tightly together by F measure. Multiple sclerosis was associated with a significant reduction in normalized Chao1 diversity relative to controls.

The length of the CDR3 is 15 residues. V was shortened by 5 bases and J by 0 bases, with 10 bases between the two germline ends. Germline V gives CDR1 KGHDR, CDR2 SFDVKD. Unique molecular identifiers were present in the TCR beta cDNA libraries. Approximately 500,000 cDNA molecules were obtained per 1 to 10 million input T cells. Using its own MiXCR run on the PCR reads, TCRdb lists one record per CDR3 protein. The sample records about 770,000 distinct CDR3 sequences, roughly 46% being singletons. The chain carries TRBV24-1 and TRBJ1-5; TRBD1 might be the D (5 bases). Sequencing input: blood. This TCR was recovered from a girl aged 5 to 17 with multiple sclerosis. The CDR3 here is CATSAGTYSNQPQHF. CDR3 nucleotides: TGTGCCACCAGTGCCGGGACCTATAGCAATCAGCCCCAGCATTTT.